What follows are 13 T cell receptor beta chains derived from one specimen sequenced in a study of T cell responses to AZD1222 COVID-19 vaccine. Data came from immunoSEQ multiplex PCR; TCRdb stores just in-frame clones and leaves some out. The data contain 120,000 to 150,000 clones, approximately 89% of them seen just once; the ten biggest clones take up around 1.5%. The sample consisted of peripheral blood, taken 28 days after the second AZD1222 dose. These receptors were obtained from an adult who received the AZD1222 COVID-19 vaccine.

The chain employs TRBV4-1 and TRBJ2-6, with a weak D call TRBD2 (5 bases). V was trimmed by 4 bases and J by 0 bases, leaving 22 bases between them. Per the germline V gene, CDR1 is MGHRA and CDR2 is YSYEKL. The CDR3 runs 20 residues. CDR3 coding DNA: TGCGCCAGCAGCCTATACTCTCAGTCGGGAAAAGCCTCTGGGGCCAACGTCCTGACTTTC. It encodes CASSLYSQSGKASGANVLTF.

The J gene is TRBJ1-6, the V gene TRBV19; D gene ambiguous. The CDR3 covers 15 residues. Trimming stripped 3 bases from V and 6 bases from J, with 12 bases between. CDR1 is LNHDA, CDR2 SQIVND, per germline (reference sequence). CDR3 bases: TGTGCCAGTAGTATGGCGGGCAGTAGTAATTCACCCCTCCACTTT. Its translation: CASSMAGSSNSPLHF.

The chain combines TRBV4-3 with TRBJ1-3, with D tentatively TRBD1 (6 bases). Trimming left V 1 base short and J 3 bases short, with 16 bases between. Germline lookup yields CDR1 LGHNA and CDR2 YSLEER. This CDR3 region has 17 residues. CDR3 in amino acids: CASSQGLLGGGGNTIYF. DNA for the CDR3: TGCGCCAGCAGCCAAGGGTTGTTGGGGGGCGGTGGAAACACCATATATTTT.

The chain employs TRBV3-1 (or the pseudogene TRBV3-2) and TRBJ1-4; unclear D gene. Trimming cost V 1 base and J 2 bases, with 17 bases left between them. Germline V CDR1 and CDR2: LGHDT, YNNKEL (reference sequence). This CDR3 has 18 residues. As DNA, the CDR3 is TGTGCCAGCAGCCAAGTTGGCTTCCTGGGGTATACTAATGAAAAACTGTTTTTT. Translation gives CASSQVGFLGYTNEKLFF.

The rearrangement links TRBV7-2 to TRBJ2-6; no firm D call. CDR3 length equals 14 residues. Germline V gives CDR1 SGHTA, CDR2 FQGNSA. Trimming took off 5 bases at V and 0 bases at J, with 5 bases between the two ends. This chain's CDR3 is CASSVDSGANVLTF. The CDR3, as DNA: TGTGCCAGCAGCGTAGACTCTGGGGCCAACGTCCTGACTTTC.

The chain couples TRBV9 to TRBJ2-4, with 10 positions matching TRBD1. The length of the CDR3 is 14 residues. V shed 0 bases and J 7 bases; nucleotides not matched to a gene: 1. CDR1 and CDR2 (germline): SGDLS, YYNGEE. The CDR3 sequence: CASSVGDRGNIQYF. As DNA, the CDR3 is TGTGCCAGCAGCGTAGGGGACAGGGGTAACATTCAGTACTTC.

Details on this clone: The junction does not match germline at one end; this may be a read error. The genes are TRBV5-6 and TRBJ2-7; tentative D call: TRBD1 (5 bases). Germline V gene sequence: CDR1 SGHDT, CDR2 YYEEEE. The CDR3 covers 15 residues. The CDR3 here is CASSSRQWPSHEQYF. CDR3 DNA: TGTGCCAGCAGCTCCCGACAGTGGCCCTCCCACGAGCAGTACTTC.

The rearrangement links TRBV10-3 to TRBJ1-6, with 9 bases aligning to TRBD1. The CDR3 loop spans 14 amino acids. V lost 6 bases, J lost 6 bases, and 3 bases stayed unmatched. CDR1 is ENHRY, CDR2 SYGVKD, per germline. CDR3 sequence reads: CAIRETGGNSPLHF. The CDR3 coding sequence is TGTGCCATCAGGGAGACAGGGGGTAATTCACCCCTCCACTTT.

This chain uses TRBV7-2 with TRBJ1-5, with D tentatively TRBD1 (6 bases). Germline V lookup: CDR1 SGHTA, CDR2 FQGNSA. This CDR3 spans 17 amino acids. Trimming left V 5 bases short and J 4 bases short, with 21 bases between. The CDR3 sequence is CASSLRTGQLSNQPQHF. Here the CDR3 DNA reads TGTGCCAGCAGCCTCCGAACAGGACAGCTTAGTAATCAGCCCCAGCATTTT.

The chain carries TRBV11-2 and TRBJ2-3; the D is unclear. The CDR3 runs to 15 residues. V lost 6 bases, J lost 3 bases, and 16 bases lay in between. Germline-derived CDR1 and CDR2 are SGHAT and FQNNGV. Here the CDR3 reads CASSVVPVSTDTQYF. The CDR3 region has the DNA TGTGCCAGCAGTGTAGTCCCAGTCAGTACAGATACGCAGTATTTT. Variable domain in full (rest from reference TRBV11-2 and TRBJ2-3): EAGVAQSPRYKIIEKRQSVAFWCNPISGHATLYWYQQILGQGPKLLIQFQNNGVVDDSQLPKDRFSAERLKGVDSTLKIQPAKLEDSAVYLCASSVVPVSTDTQYFGPGTRLTVL.

The chain recombines TRBV5-8 with TRBJ2-1; tentative D call: TRBD2 (6 bases). CDR1 is SGHTS and CDR2 is YDEGEE in the germline V gene. Deletions cut 1 base from V and 4 bases from J, with 12 bases between. This CDR3 spans 15 amino acids. The chain's CDR3 is CASSLRRGVYNEQFF. The DNA of the CDR3 is TGTGCCAGCAGCTTGAGGAGGGGCGTTTACAATGAGCAGTTCTTC.

The rearrangement links TRBV28 to TRBJ1-3; 10 bases are shared with TRBD1. Germline loops: CDR1 MDHEN, CDR2 SYDVKM. Germline trimming cut 8 bases from V and 0 bases from J; bases unmatched to any gene: 10. CDR3 length: 17 amino acids. Here the CDR3 DNA reads TGTGCCAGCGCCTTCTCCGGACAGGGGGTCTCTGGAAACACCATATATTTT. Protein product: CASAFSGQGVSGNTIYF.

This clone was observed a handful of times. In nucleotides, the CDR3 is TGTGCCAGCTCACGGGACAGGGGCGCTATGAACACCGGGGAGCTGTTTTTT. Translated, it gives CASSRDRGAMNTGELFF. The chain couples TRBV18 to TRBJ2-2; TRBD1 matches at 10 bases. Germline loops: CDR1 KGHSH, CDR2 LQKENI. The ends lost 4 bases at V and 1 base at J; junction bases unmatched: 6. CDR3 length: 17 amino acids.